Listed here are 8 T cell receptor beta chains from one sample, sequenced in a study of sequential checkpoint blockade in melanoma. Treatment specified: randomized to nivolumab then ipilimumab (arm A) or the reverse (arm B). Sequencing was performed with immunoSEQ multiplex PCR; in TCRdb, only in-frame clones are kept and a portion is missing. The sample includes thousands of clones, approximately 77% of them seen just once. The sequencing here drew on CD8+ T cells sorted from blood (inferred from file names), taken from a patient given nivolumab and ipilimumab in sequence. These receptors all come from a human donor with melanoma.

This clone appeared once. The chain links TRBV11-2 to TRBJ2-2, with TRBD2 matching over 7 bases. V lost 2 bases to trimming and J lost 1 base; unmatched junction nucleotides: 1. This CDR3 region has 15 residues. CDR1 and CDR2 from the germline V gene are SGHAT and FQNNGV. The CDR3 region is CASSLLAGNTGELFF. Written as DNA, the CDR3 is TGTGCCAGCAGCTTATTAGCGGGGAACACCGGGGAGCTGTTTTTT.

The V and J genes are TRBV7-9 and TRBJ1-2; 8 bases are a match to TRBD1. This CDR3 is built from 16 residues. Germline assignment: CDR1 SEHNR and CDR2 FQNEAQ (reference sequence). Trimming cost V 5 bases and J 2 bases; bases outside gene matches: 10. CDR3 sequence (DNA): TGTGCCAGCAGCCCGGTGGACAGGGCGAGAAACTATGGCTACACCTTC. It encodes CASSPVDRARNYGYTF. The full variable domain, its missing parts supplied by reference TRBV7-9 and TRBJ1-2, is DTGVSQNPRHKITKRGQNVTFRCDPISEHNRLYWYRQTLGQGPEFLTYFQNEAQLEKSRLLSDRFSAERPKGSFSTLEIQRTEQGDSAMYLCASSPVDRARNYGYTFGSGTRLTVV.

V gene TRBV28 combines with J gene TRBJ1-4, with 7 bases lining up with TRBD1. The CDR3 spans 17 residues. Germline values: CDR1 MDHEN, CDR2 SYDVKM. V was clipped by 3 bases and J by 8 bases; unmatched bases: 15. The CDR3 nucleotides are TGTGCCAGCAGTTTTATGGGTCTTGGGACAGAGGACGAAAAACTGTTTTTT. It translates to CASSFMGLGTEDEKLFF.

V and J are TRBV9 and TRBJ1-2; possible D gene TRBD1, 6 bases. This CDR3 region has 15 residues. Germline assignment: CDR1 SGDLS and CDR2 YYNGEE. Trimming left V 0 bases short and J 1 base short, with 10 bases between. CDR3 bases: TGTGCCAGCAGCGTAGAAGGACAGCTTAACTATGGCTACACCTTC. Residues: CASSVEGQLNYGYTF.

The J gene is TRBJ2-7, the V gene TRBV5-1; possible D gene TRBD2, 5 bases. Germline V gene sequence: CDR1 SGHRS, CDR2 YFSETQ. The CDR3 has 13 residues. V was cut by 4 bases and J by 4 bases, with 12 bases left in between. The CDR3 sequence: CASSLGGTYEQYF. In nucleotides, the CDR3 is TGCGCCAGCAGCCTCGGAGGAACATACGAGCAGTACTTC.

This chain connects TRBV5-1 to TRBJ1-1, with D possibly TRBD1 on 6 matching bases. Germline loops: CDR1 SGHRS, CDR2 YFSETQ. Trimming stripped 2 bases from V and 1 base from J, with 15 bases between. The CDR3 is made up of 16 amino acids. The CDR3 region has the DNA TGCGCCAGCAGCTTAGGGTTTGGGACAAGGAACACTGAAGCTTTCTTT. Translating it yields CASSLGFGTRNTEAFF.

Here the CDR3 DNA reads TGTGCCACCAGCAGAGTTGGCGGGGGGCAGGTAAACTATGGCTACACCTTC. Amino acids: CATSRVGGGQVNYGYTF. This chain joins TRBV15 and TRBJ1-2, with a tentative D call TRBD1 (6 bases). This CDR3 comprises 17 residues. V was cut by 1 base and J by 2 bases, with 17 bases left in between. CDR1 and CDR2 from the germline V gene are LNHNV and YYDKDF (reference sequence).

The V and J genes are TRBV4-1 and TRBJ2-7, with a tentative D call TRBD2 (6 bases). The CDR3 consists of 15 residues. V was cut by 0 bases and J by 3 bases, with 12 bases left in between. CDR1 is MGHRA, CDR2 YSYEKL, per germline. CDR3 residues: CASSQDRGVLYEQYF. The CDR3 nucleotides read TGCGCCAGCAGCCAAGATCGCGGGGTCCTCTACGAGCAGTACTTC.